Shown below are 12 T cell receptor beta chains from a single sample sequenced in a study of CD8+CD57+ T cells in acquired aplastic anemia. The TCR beta profiling, which covered VDJ combination and CDR3 sequence, was carried out using genomic DNA as the template. TCRdb recomputed calls from the reads with MiXCR, one row per CDR3 protein. The data contain approximately 170,000 distinct CDR3 sequences, over 40% of them singletons. The patients chosen for sequencing had shown expansion of CD8+CD57+ cells (detected by flow cytometry). The sequenced sample consisted of sorted CD4+, CD8+, or CD8+CD57+ T cells (not recorded which) from PBMCs. All receptors come from a human donor with aplastic anemia.

This clonotype was seen more than once but under ten times. The V gene is TRBV6-4, the J gene TRBJ2-7, with 9 nucleotides matching TRBD2. The CDR3 consists of 15 residues. Germline lookup yields CDR1 MRHNA and CDR2 SNTAGT. Trimming took 4 bases from V and 2 from J; bases not matched to a gene: 6. Here the CDR3 DNA reads TGTGCCAGCAGTGTCGATCCTAGCGGGACCTACGAGCAGTACTTC. It codes for CASSVDPSGTYEQYF.

The chain carries TRBV9 and TRBJ2-7; TRBD1 or TRBD2 may be the D gene (5 bases each). Germline loops: CDR1 SGDLS, CDR2 YYNGEE. Trimming cost V 4 bases and J 4 bases, with 12 bases left between them. This CDR3 comprises 13 residues. The CDR3 reads CASSQGPGYEQYF. CDR3 DNA: TGTGCCAGCAGCCAGGGTCCGGGGTACGAGCAGTACTTC.

As to this clonotype: It may be a read error: a sequence one base away is much more abundant. This chain's CDR3 is CASSLGRLVGQETQHF. CDR3 sequence (DNA): TGTGCTAGCAGCTTAGGGAGGCTAGTGGGGCAAGAGACCCAGCACTTC. The genes are TRBV7-7 and TRBJ2-5; a weak D match, TRBD2 (6 bases). Germline V lookup: CDR1 SSHAT, CDR2 FNYEAQ (reference sequence). This CDR3 region has 16 residues.

This clonotype has just a few counts. This chain uses TRBV6-1 with TRBJ1-1; D gene unclear. The V end was cut by 5 bases, the J end by 0 bases, with 10 bases between. The CDR3 extends over 14 amino acids. Germline CDR1 and CDR2: MNHNS and SASEGT. The CDR3 nucleotides are TGTGCCAGCAGTCAAGACGGAATGAACACTGAAGCTTTCTTT. This codes for CASSQDGMNTEAFF.

The sample holds many counts of this clonotype. This chain joins TRBV29-1 and TRBJ2-4; D not certain. Trimming shortened V by 4 bases and J by 5 bases, and 6 bases separated the two germline ends. There are 11 residues in the CDR3. Germline V lookup: CDR1 SQVTM, CDR2 ANQGSEA. The CDR3 DNA is TGCAGCGTTGGGACCCAAAACATTCAGTACTTC. It codes for CSVGTQNIQYF.

This clonotype was recorded many times. V usage is TRBV10-3 and J usage is TRBJ2-1, with 7 positions matching TRBD1. CDR1 and CDR2 from the germline V gene are ENHRY and SYGVKD. V gave up 8 bases and J gave up 6 bases; unmatched junction bases: 1. The CDR3 loop spans 11 amino acids. The chain's CDR3 is CAIGDSNEQFF. The CDR3, as DNA: TGTGCCATCGGGGACAGCAATGAGCAGTTCTTC.

There are many counts of this clonotype. The V and J genes are TRBV5-1 and TRBJ2-5; 7 bases are shared with TRBD2. The CDR3 runs to 16 residues. Germline assignment: CDR1 SGHRS and CDR2 YFSETQ. V shed 0 bases and J 1 base; nucleotides not matched to a gene: 6. The CDR3 DNA reads as TGCGCCAGCAGCTTGGCGACGGGCGGGGGCCAAGAGACCCAGTACTTC. This encodes CASSLATGGGQETQYF.

This rearrangement joins TRBV24-1 to TRBJ1-1; D unresolved. Germline CDR1 KGHDR, CDR2 SFDVKD. The CDR3 has 16 amino acids. V shed 4 bases and J shed 0 bases, with 14 bases lying between them. CDR3 region: CATSEIITALNTEAFF. The CDR3 DNA reads as TGTGCCACCAGTGAGATAATTACAGCCCTGAACACTGAAGCTTTCTTT.

This chain joins TRBV25-1 and TRBJ1-2; 7 nucleotides agree with TRBD1. The CDR3 length is 13 residues. J lost 4 bases, V lost 7 bases, and 6 bases had no gene match. Germline values: CDR1 MGHDK, CDR2 SYGVNS. As DNA, the CDR3 is TGTGCCAGCACCCGAGGGGGCGGCTATGGCTACACCTTC. Translation gives CASTRGGGYGYTF.

This clonotype was observed at least ten times. The chain couples TRBV5-6 to TRBJ1-2; D might be TRBD1 (6 bases). Germline V gene sequence: CDR1 SGHDT, CDR2 YYEEEE. V was cut by 4 bases and J by 4 bases, with 17 bases left in between. There are 15 residues in the CDR3. The CDR3 here is CASSALPGQIYGYTF. The CDR3 nucleotides read TGTGCCAGCAGCGCACTGCCCGGACAGATCTATGGCTACACCTTC.

The rearrangement uses TRBV10-2 and TRBJ2-3; TRBD2 matches 11 bases. Germline trimming cut 5 bases from V and 3 bases from J; bases unmatched to any gene: 4. The CDR3 is 15 residues long. Germline loops: CDR1 WSHSY, CDR2 SAAADI. CDR3: CASSPTSGGTDTQYF. The CDR3, as DNA: TGCGCCAGCAGTCCCACTAGCGGGGGAACAGATACGCAGTATTTT.

The chain's CDR3 is CATSPSGAGTEAFF. CDR3 coding DNA: TGTGCCACCAGCCCCAGTGGGGCAGGCACTGAAGCTTTCTTT. V usage is TRBV24-1 and J usage is TRBJ1-1, with D perhaps matching TRBD1 (5 bases). The CDR3 totals 14 residues. Trimming cost V 7 bases and J 4 bases, with 15 bases left between them. CDR1 and CDR2 (germline): KGHDR, SFDVKD.